The 25 T cell receptor beta chains reported below all come from one sample, sequenced in a study of blood T cell repertoires in COVID-19. This table comes from immunoSEQ multiplex PCR, and its TCRdb copy is limited to in-frame clones, with some not included. The sample records about 270,000 clones, approximately 90% being singletons. Sequencing used PBMCs or T cells enriched from blood (not recorded which). All receptors derive from a man aged 40-49 years who had been exposed to COVID-19.

There are a few counts of this clone. The chain carries TRBV19 and TRBJ2-1; D is uncertain. Germline-derived CDR1 and CDR2 are LNHDA and SQIVND (reference sequence). The CDR3 contains 11 residues. V lost 6 bases and J lost 4, with 4 bases in between. The DNA for the CDR3 is TGTGCCAGTAGCCTATACAATGAGCAGTTCTTC. It encodes CASSLYNEQFF. Combining the CDR3 with reference TRBV19 and TRBJ2-1 gives the whole variable domain DGGITQSPKYLFRKEGQNVTLSCEQNLNHDAMYWYRQDPGQGLRLIYYSQIVNDFQKGDIAEGYSVSREKKESFPLTVTSAQKNPTAFYLCASSLYNEQFFGPGTRLTVL.

This chain connects TRBV5-5 to TRBJ1-4, with a possible D match to TRBD1 (5 bases). The CDR3 runs to 16 residues. V was clipped by 1 base and J by 5 bases, with 15 bases between them. The germline V gene encodes CDR1 SGHKS and CDR2 YYEKEE (reference sequence). The CDR3 nucleotides read TGTGCCAGCAGCTTGCGGGGGGATATGTGGAATGAAAAACTGTTTTTT. Translated, it gives CASSLRGDMWNEKLFF.

The chain joins TRBV2 to TRBJ2-2; weak D call: TRBD1 (5 bases). The V end lost 8 bases, the J end lost 1 base, and 11 bases lay between the germline ends. This CDR3 spans 14 amino acids. Per the germline V gene, CDR1 is SNHLY and CDR2 is FYNNEI. CDR3 sequence (DNA): TGTGCCAGCGTGGAAGGGGAGAACACCGGGGAGCTGTTTTTT. Protein sequence: CASVEGENTGELFF.

J is TRBJ2-3 and V is TRBV9; 11 bases are a match to TRBD2. Unmatched junction bases numbered 14, after V lost 0 bases and J lost 2 bases. Germline assignment: CDR1 SGDLS and CDR2 YYNGEE. CDR3 length equals 20 residues. The CDR3 sequence is CASSVGGGLAGGRITDTQYF. The CDR3 coding sequence is TGTGCCAGCAGCGTAGGGGGAGGACTAGCGGGCGGGAGGATCACAGATACGCAGTATTTT.

The V gene is TRBV5-6, the J gene TRBJ1-2; TRBD1 aligns across 10 bases. The CDR3 covers 14 residues. Per the germline V gene, CDR1 is SGHDT and CDR2 is YYEEEE. V was pared by 4 bases and J by 7 bases, with 7 bases of the junction left unmatched. CDR3 DNA: TGTGCCAGCAGCGGGGACAGGGGCCATTTTGGCTACACCTTC. This codes for CASSGDRGHFGYTF.

The chain has TRBV7-3 and TRBJ2-2; D is possibly TRBD1 (6 bases). This CDR3 has 19 amino acids. The V gene lost 5 bases and the J gene lost 3 bases, with 25 bases spanning the gap. Germline loops: CDR1 SGHTA, CDR2 FQGTGA. In nucleotides, the CDR3 is TGTGCCAGCAGCCGAGGGGTTGGTGGGGGCCCGGGACACACCGGGGAGCTGTTTTTT. Protein sequence: CASSRGVGGGPGHTGELFF.

This chain links TRBV7-9 with TRBJ1-6, with a tentative D call TRBD1 (6 bases). CDR3 length equals 17 residues. Germline V gives CDR1 SEHNR, CDR2 FQNEAQ (reference sequence). Between the trimmed V and J ends, which lost 1 base and 7 bases, there was a span of 17 bases. CDR3 nucleotides: TGTGCCAGCAGCTTAGACTCCCTGACAGGATGGAATTCACCCCTCCACTTT. It codes for CASSLDSLTGWNSPLHF.

V and J are TRBV21-1 and TRBJ2-7; TRBD1 is the table's D call and was not checked against the DNA. TRBV21-1 is a pseudogene locus. The CDR3 spans 16 residues. CDR3 amino acids: CASTYSHARDTDEQYF. The CDR3 DNA sequence: TGTGCCAGCACCTACTCCCATGCCCGGGACACAGACGAGCAGTACTTC.

The V gene is TRBV18, the J gene TRBJ2-7; 9 bases fit TRBD1. Germline V gene data show CDR1 as KGHSH and CDR2 as LQKENI. CDR3 length: 13 amino acids. V gave up 4 bases and J gave up 5 bases; unmatched junction bases: 3. DNA for the CDR3: TGTGCCAGCTCACGGACAGGGGACCACGAGCAGTACTTC. Translating it yields CASSRTGDHEQYF.

The CDR3 spells CASSTTPGGPGNTIYF. The DNA of the CDR3 is TGTGCCAGCAGCACCACACCAGGGGGCCCGGGTAACACCATATATTTT. The chain recombines TRBV9 with TRBJ1-3; TRBD1 matches 8 bases. J gave up 7 bases and V 4 bases, and 13 bases lay outside the gene matches. The germline gives CDR1 SGDLS, CDR2 YYNGEE. The length of the CDR3 is 16 residues.

This sequence joins TRBV6-5 and TRBJ1-1; D is possibly TRBD1 (5 bases). Per the germline V gene, CDR1 is MNHEY and CDR2 is SVGAGI. The CDR3 is 13 amino acids. V lost 6 bases, J lost 1 base, and 9 bases lay in between. The CDR3 sequence is CASRVTGNTEAFF. CDR3 in DNA: TGTGCCAGCAGGGTAACAGGGAACACTGAAGCTTTCTTT.

The chain couples TRBV11-3 to TRBJ2-4, with 7 bases that match TRBD2. The CDR3 is 16 amino acids. Germline V lookup: CDR1 SGHNT, CDR2 YENEEA. V was clipped by 1 base and J by 0 bases; unmatched bases: 3. The CDR3 region is CASSLVAGLAKNIQYF. CDR3 DNA sequence: TGTGCCAGCAGCTTAGTAGCGGGCCTAGCCAAAAACATTCAGTACTTC.

This clone was observed once. The chain carries TRBV11-3 and TRBJ1-3; D is undetermined. Germline loops: CDR1 SGHNT, CDR2 YENEEA. The CDR3 spans 13 residues. Trimming took 4 bases from V and 8 from J, leaving 12 bases between them. CDR3: CASSSSPGDTIYF. CDR3 DNA: TGTGCCAGCAGCTCATCGCCCGGGGACACCATATATTTT.

J is TRBJ2-5 and V is TRBV5-6; maybe TRBD1 (6 bases). Trimming left V 3 bases short and J 5 bases short, with 20 bases between. CDR3 size: 16 residues. Per the germline V gene, CDR1 is SGHDT and CDR2 is YYEEEE. The CDR3 sequence: CASSSGLEQRGETQYF. The CDR3 bases are TGTGCCAGCAGCTCCGGTCTTGAGCAAAGGGGGGAGACCCAGTACTTC.

The chain is built from TRBV2 and TRBJ1-6; 7 nucleotides line up with TRBD1. CDR3 length: 14 amino acids. CDR1 and CDR2 from the germline V gene are SNHLY and FYNNEI. The J segment lost 9 bases and the V segment lost 6 bases, leaving 8 bases of the junction unmatched. CDR3 sequence (DNA): TGTGCCAGCAGAAGGGACAGAGAGGGTTCACCCCTCCACTTT. It codes for CASRRDREGSPLHF.

The V call is TRBV7-8, the J call TRBJ1-5; 7 positions match TRBD1. V lost 5 bases, J lost 0 bases, and 7 bases stayed unmatched. The CDR3 sequence is 16 residues long. Germline values: CDR1 SGHVS, CDR2 FQNEAQ. Here the CDR3 DNA reads TGTGCCAGCAGCGCATCGGGACAGCATAGCAATCAGCCCCAGCATTTT. It translates to CASSASGQHSNQPQHF.

The count of this clone is one. CDR3 nucleotide sequence: TGTGCCTGGCTTTCTAGGGGGAGCGAATACGAGCAGTACTTC. Protein sequence: CAWLSRGSEYEQYF. This chain connects TRBV30 to TRBJ2-7, with D possibly TRBD1 on 6 matching bases. V lost 5 bases, J lost 4 bases, and 18 bases lay in between. Per germline, CDR1 GTSNPN and CDR2 SVGIG (reference sequence). This CDR3 has 14 amino acids.

This rearrangement joins TRBV30 to TRBJ1-5; maybe TRBD1 (6 bases). Germline CDR1 reads GTSNPN; CDR2 reads SVGIG (reference sequence). This CDR3 is built from 14 residues. Between the trimmed V and J ends, which lost 3 bases and 7 bases, there was a span of 16 bases. CDR3 nucleotides: TGTGCCTGGAGCCCGATCTCAGGGGACCAGCCCCAGCATTTT. Encoded protein: CAWSPISGDQPQHF. The entire variable domain, with the rest obtained from reference TRBV30 and TRBJ1-5, is as follows: SQTIHQWPATLVQPVGSPLSLECTVEGTSNPNLYWYRQAAGRGLQLLFYSVGIGQISSEVPQNLSASRPQDRQFILSSKKLLLSDSGFYLCAWSPISGDQPQHFGDGTRLSIL.

This chain uses TRBV10-3 with TRBJ1-1, with D unclear. Trimming took off 4 bases at V and 7 bases at J, with 10 bases between the two ends. Germline-derived CDR1 and CDR2 are ENHRY and SYGVKD. The CDR3 covers 12 residues. CDR3 nucleotides: TGTGCCATCAGTGTGACTCCCGGTGAAGCTTTCTTT. This encodes CAISVTPGEAFF.

The rearrangement links TRBV5-1 to TRBJ1-6, with unresolved D. The CDR3 is 15 residues long. Trimming stripped 0 bases from V and 5 bases from J, with 9 bases between. CDR1 is SGHRS and CDR2 is YFSETQ in the germline V gene. The CDR3 coding sequence is TGCGCCAGCAGCTTGGGAGGAGGGAATAATTCACCCCTCCACTTT. It is translated as CASSLGGGNNSPLHF. Using reference TRBV5-1 and TRBJ1-6 for the parts outside the CDR3, the full variable domain is KAGVTQTPRYLIKTRGQQVTLSCSPISGHRSVSWYQQTPGQGLQFLFEYFSETQRNKGNFPGRFSGRQFSNSRSEMNVSTLELGDSALYLCASSLGGGNNSPLHFGNGTRLTVT.

V is TRBV30 and J is TRBJ2-2, with D perhaps TRBD1 (6 bases). Germline V gene sequence: CDR1 GTSNPN, CDR2 SVGIG (reference sequence). This CDR3 has 15 amino acids. V was shortened by 0 bases and J by 0 bases, with 8 bases between the two germline ends. CDR3 in amino acids: CAWSVGQANTGELFF. The CDR3 DNA reads as TGTGCCTGGAGTGTGGGACAAGCGAACACCGGGGAGCTGTTTTTT.

This chain uses TRBV12-5 with TRBJ2-1; 11 nucleotides agree with TRBD2. The CDR3 runs to 14 residues. Trimming removed 4 bases from V and 5 bases from J; junction bases left unmatched: 1. Germline V CDR1 and CDR2: LGHNT, FRNRAP. The CDR3 is CASGSGLADNEQFF. The CDR3 region has the DNA TGTGCTAGTGGTTCGGGACTAGCGGACAATGAGCAGTTCTTC.

This sequence joins TRBV5-1 and TRBJ2-1; 12 bases agree with TRBD2. Trimming took 2 bases from V and 0 from J; bases not matched to a gene: 9. The CDR3 has 19 residues. From germline, CDR1 is SGHRS and CDR2 YFSETQ. DNA of the CDR3: TGCGCCAGCAGCTTCCCGGGACTAGCGGGCAAGAGCTCCTACAATGAGCAGTTCTTC. It is translated as CASSFPGLAGKSSYNEQFF.

The chain has TRBV5-1 and TRBJ2-3; tentative D call: TRBD2 (6 bases). Trimming left V 8 bases short and J 3 bases short, with 16 bases between. The CDR3 is 14 residues long. Per the germline V gene, CDR1 is SGHRS and CDR2 is YFSETQ. For the CDR3, the DNA is TGCGCCAGTGGGGGGTCGGGCCGAACAGATACGCAGTATTTT. It yields the protein CASGGSGRTDTQYF.

The rearrangement links TRBV11-2 to TRBJ1-4; 7 bases line up with TRBD1. Germline lookup yields CDR1 SGHAT and CDR2 FQNNGV. This CDR3 has 13 amino acids. V trimming: 7 bases; J trimming: 4 bases; junction bases outside the gene matches: 3. CDR3 residues: CASTRGFNEKLFF. The CDR3 nucleotides read TGTGCCAGCACCAGGGGGTTTAATGAAAAACTGTTTTTT.